A selection of T cell receptor beta chains follows, all from one sample in a study of blood T cell repertoires in COVID-19. Assay used: immunoSEQ multiplex PCR; TCRdb lists only in-frame clones, some missing. The profile shows around 250,000 clones, around 87% of them singletons. Sequencing used PBMCs or T cells enriched from blood (not recorded which). Receptors originate from a woman aged 45-65 years who had recovered from COVID-19. CDR3s include the opening cysteine and the closing phenylalanine or tryptophan. D genes are given only for firm matches. Not every row has a clone size; where given, it reads once, few, many or a size class.

d_gene: .; abundance: .; v_gene: TRBV3-1/TRBV3-2; j_gene: TRBJ2-7; CDR3nt: TGTGCCAGCAGCCCCCAGATCACGGGCGAGCAGTACTTC; CDR3aa: CASSPQITGEQYF
d_gene: .; abundance: .; v_gene: TRBV15; j_gene: TRBJ1-6; CDR3nt: TGTGCCACCAGCAGAGTCATGGGCTCACCCCTCCACTTT; CDR3aa: CATSRVMGSPLHF
d_gene: .; abundance: .; v_gene: TRBV10-3; j_gene: TRBJ2-1; CDR3nt: TGTGCCATCAGTGAAAAAACGGGAGCATCGGATGAGCAGTTCTTC; CDR3aa: CAISEKTGASDEQFF
d_gene: TRBD1; abundance: .; v_gene: TRBV3-1/TRBV3-2; j_gene: TRBJ1-2; CDR3nt: TGTGCCAGCAGCCCCCGACAGGGGGCGCTTGTAAACTATGGCTACACCTTC; CDR3aa: CASSPRQGALVNYGYTF
d_gene: TRBD2; abundance: .; v_gene: TRBV9; j_gene: TRBJ2-5; CDR3nt: TGTGCCAGCAGCGTAGGGTCCCTAGCGGGAGGGGAAGAGACCCAGTACTTC; CDR3aa: CASSVGSLAGGEETQYF
d_gene: .; abundance: .; v_gene: TRBV9; j_gene: TRBJ2-5; CDR3nt: TGTGCCAGCAGCGTCCAGGCTACCCAAGAGACCCAGTACTTC; CDR3aa: CASSVQATQETQYF
d_gene: .; abundance: .; v_gene: TRBV6-5; j_gene: TRBJ2-3; CDR3nt: TGTGCCAGCAGTTACTCGCGGACACTGGAGAAAGATACGCAGTATTTT; CDR3aa: CASSYSRTLEKDTQYF
d_gene: TRBD1; abundance: .; v_gene: TRBV29-1; j_gene: TRBJ1-1; CDR3nt: TGCAGCGTTCCTGGACAGGGGGACACTGAAGCTTTCTTT; CDR3aa: CSVPGQGDTEAFF
d_gene: TRBD2; abundance: .; v_gene: TRBV27; j_gene: TRBJ2-3; CDR3nt: TGTGCCAGCAGTATTCGCGGGAGCCGACTCACAGATACGCAGTATTTT; CDR3aa: CASSIRGSRLTDTQYF
d_gene: TRBD2; abundance: .; v_gene: TRBV7-8; j_gene: TRBJ2-7; CDR3nt: TGTGCCAGCAGCTCGTTTGCTAGCGGGAGCGAGCAGTACTTC; CDR3aa: CASSSFASGSEQYF
d_gene: TRBD1; abundance: .; v_gene: TRBV4-1; j_gene: TRBJ1-1; CDR3nt: TGCGCCAGCAGCCACTATTTTACAGGGGGCGCAGCAGACACTGAAGCTTTCTTT; CDR3aa: CASSHYFTGGAADTEAFF
d_gene: .; abundance: few; v_gene: TRBV9; j_gene: TRBJ1-1; CDR3nt: TGTGCCAGCAGCGGCAACGCCGACATGAACACTGAAGCTTTCTTT; CDR3aa: CASSGNADMNTEAFF
d_gene: .; abundance: once; v_gene: TRBV2; j_gene: TRBJ2-2; CDR3nt: TGTGCCAGCAGAGCCGGCAGGGGGAACACCGGGGAGCTGTTTTTT; CDR3aa: CASRAGRGNTGELFF
d_gene: TRBD1; abundance: once; v_gene: TRBV19; j_gene: TRBJ1-1; CDR3nt: TGTGCCAGTACCCCCCGGGCGGGACAGGGAGGGACTGAAGCTTTCTTT; CDR3aa: CASTPRAGQGGTEAFF
d_gene: TRBD1; abundance: .; v_gene: TRBV28; j_gene: TRBJ2-5; CDR3nt: TGTGCCAGCAGTTTAAGGGACAGGGTGGAGACCCAGTACTTC; CDR3aa: CASSLRDRVETQYF
d_gene: TRBD2; abundance: .; v_gene: TRBV9; j_gene: TRBJ2-7; CDR3nt: TGTGCCAGCAGCGTAAACCCTAGCGGGGGCTACGAGCAGTACTTC; CDR3aa: CASSVNPSGGYEQYF
d_gene: .; abundance: .; v_gene: TRBV6-1; j_gene: TRBJ1-1; CDR3nt: TGTGCCAGCAGTGAAGGCAGGGGCGGTACTGAAGCTTTCTTT; CDR3aa: CASSEGRGGTEAFF
d_gene: .; abundance: .; v_gene: TRBV7-9; j_gene: TRBJ1-1; CDR3nt: TGTGCCAGCAGCTTATCGGGTTCCCTGAACACTGAAGCTTTCTTT; CDR3aa: CASSLSGSLNTEAFF